A single sample gave rise to the 30 T cell receptor beta chains below, sequenced in a study of identical twins. TCRdb re-derived calls from the 5' RACE reads in MiXCR, one entry per CDR3 protein. The sample records 500,000 or so distinct CDR3 sequences, 14% being singletons. The sample was also linked to a second study, of yellow fever vaccine responses in identical twins.

Sample: CD4+ T cells sorted from blood. The receptors were sampled from a young woman in good health.

This clonotype showed up just a few times. The CDR3 protein is CASSQRPTLADTQYF. In DNA form, the CDR3 reads TGTGCCAGCAGCCAAAGACCAACTTTGGCAGATACGCAGTATTTT. The chain joins TRBV4-2 to TRBJ2-3, with no clear D. The ends were cut back, 2 bases at V and 4 bases at J, with 13 bases in the middle. CDR3 length equals 15 residues. The germline CDR1 and CDR2 sequences are LGHNA and YNFKEQ.

This clonotype was found a few times. The chain couples TRBV4-3 to TRBJ2-5, with D possibly being TRBD1 (6 bases). In germline, CDR1 is LGHNA, CDR2 YSLEER. Trimming shortened V by 1 base and J by 2 bases, and 8 bases separated the two germline ends. The CDR3 runs to 14 residues. The DNA of the CDR3 is TGCGCCAGCAGCCAAGCGGGACAACAAGAGACCCAGTACTTC. Its protein is CASSQAGQQETQYF.

The chain carries TRBV10-1 and TRBJ2-2; TRBD2 matches at 10 bases. V lost 8 bases and J lost 3; bases outside the gene matches: 3. The germline CDR1 and CDR2 sequences are WNHNN and SYGVQD (reference sequence). The CDR3 length is 14 residues. This chain's CDR3 is CASAGLAHTGELFF. The DNA for the CDR3 is TGCGCCAGCGCGGGACTAGCGCACACCGGGGAGCTGTTTTTT.

This clonotype was seen many times. The chain has TRBV5-1 and TRBJ2-2; 11 bases fit TRBD2. The junction had 7 bases not matched to a gene; V was cut back by 1 base and J by 5 bases. The CDR3 covers 17 residues. Germline loops: CDR1 SGHRS, CDR2 YFSETQ. The CDR3 loop is CASSLSASGRKTGELFF. The CDR3 DNA sequence: TGCGCCAGCAGCTTGAGTGCTAGCGGGAGGAAAACCGGGGAGCTGTTTTTT.

Of note for this clonotype: At one boundary the junction diverges from the germline segment, which might be a read error. The chain recombines TRBV24-1 with TRBJ2-1; either TRBD1 or TRBD2 may supply D (9 bases each). The germline CDR1 and CDR2 sequences are KGHDR and SFDVKD. This CDR3 comprises 19 residues. CDR3 loop: CVTSDHRGPGNSGRNEQFF. In DNA, the CDR3 is TGTGTCACCAGTGATCACAGGGGGCCGGGGAATAGCGGGAGAAATGAGCAGTTCTTC.

The rearrangement uses TRBV7-9 and TRBJ2-7, with 7 bases lining up with TRBD2. The CDR3 is made up of 15 amino acids. The V segment lost 1 base and the J segment 7 bases; nucleotides outside the gene matches: 10. Germline V CDR1 and CDR2: SEHNR, FQNEAQ (reference sequence). The CDR3 DNA reads as TGTGCCAGCAGCTTAGTACAGAGTGCCGGGGGGGAGCAGTACTTC. Encoded protein: CASSLVQSAGGEQYF.

The rearrangement joins TRBV11-2 to TRBJ2-3, with 8 bases identical to TRBD2. From germline, CDR1 is SGHAT and CDR2 FQNNGV. V trimming: 8 bases; J trimming: 0 bases; junction bases outside the gene matches: 16. CDR3 length equals 18 residues. CDR3 in amino acids: CASGGRLGGGISTDTQYF. The DNA of the CDR3 is TGTGCCAGCGGCGGGAGGTTGGGGGGGGGAATTAGCACAGATACGCAGTATTTT.

This chain joins TRBV3-1 and TRBJ2-7, with D possibly being TRBD2 (5 bases). CDR1 LGHDT and CDR2 YNNKEL come from the germline V gene (reference sequence). Trimming removed 4 bases at V and 0 bases at J, with 13 bases between. This CDR3 has 15 amino acids. CDR3 sequence reads: CASSPAGRSSYEQYF. The CDR3 bases are TGTGCCAGCAGCCCGGCGGGCAGGAGCTCCTACGAGCAGTACTTC.

This clonotype was detected many times. V gene TRBV29-1 combines with J gene TRBJ2-1; 11 positions match TRBD2. Trimming cost V 4 bases and J 4 bases; bases outside gene matches: 6. Per germline, CDR1 SQVTM and CDR2 ANQGSEA. The CDR3 loop spans 15 amino acids. The DNA for the CDR3 is TGCAGCGTTGTTAAGACTAGCGGGATATACAATGAGCAGTTCTTC. Translated: CSVVKTSGIYNEQFF.

The chain recombines TRBV4-1 with TRBJ2-1, with 8 bases matching TRBD1. Germline V gives CDR1 MGHRA, CDR2 YSYEKL. V lost 2 bases and J lost 2; bases outside the gene matches: 5. This CDR3 contains 16 residues. The CDR3 region is CASSQPRDRTYNEQFF. The CDR3 DNA is TGCGCCAGCAGCCAACCCCGGGACAGGACCTACAATGAGCAGTTCTTC.

The V gene is TRBV3-1, the J gene TRBJ2-2; TRBD1 aligns across 9 bases. The CDR3 has 16 residues. Trimming removed 4 bases from V and 6 bases from J; junction bases left unmatched: 9. CDR1 and CDR2 (germline): LGHDT, YNNKEL (reference sequence). This chain's CDR3 is CASSPRGTGFPGELFF. In nucleotides, the CDR3 is TGTGCCAGCAGCCCCCGCGGGACAGGGTTCCCCGGGGAGCTGTTTTTT.

This clonotype was detected ten times or more. The chain links TRBV29-1 to TRBJ2-1; D is uncertain. The V end was cut by 0 bases, the J end by 0 bases, with 12 bases between. Germline CDR1 reads SQVTM; CDR2 reads ANQGSEA. The CDR3 consists of 16 residues. CDR3 nucleotides: TGCAGCGTTGAAGACCTGACTGCCAGCTCCTACAATGAGCAGTTCTTC. The encoded protein is CSVEDLTASSYNEQFF.

The genes are TRBV29-1 and TRBJ2-7, with 7 bases lining up with TRBD2. The CDR3 contains 13 residues. Germline trimming cut 0 bases from V and 2 bases from J; bases unmatched to any gene: 1. The V gene's germline CDR1 is SQVTM and CDR2 ANQGSEA. The CDR3: CSVEDGTTYEQYF. Written as DNA, the CDR3 is TGCAGCGTTGAAGATGGGACTACCTACGAGCAGTACTTC.

This clonotype was seen only a few times. J is TRBJ1-1 and V is TRBV10-3, with TRBD1 matching 7 bases. Germline V lookup: CDR1 ENHRY, CDR2 SYGVKD. Losses at the gene ends were 6 bases for V and 1 base for J; bases not matched to a gene: 14. The CDR3 sequence is 17 residues long. The CDR3 coding sequence is TGTGCCATCAGCCAATCCGGGACAGCGCGGACGAACACTGAAGCTTTCTTT. This sequence encodes CAISQSGTARTNTEAFF.

Regarding this clonotype: A single base separates this from a much larger clone, so it may be a read error. The CDR3 region is CAISQETFRETQYF. CDR3 DNA sequence: TGTGCCATCAGCCAAGAGACCTTCCGGGAGACCCAGTACTTC. The gene calls are TRBV14 and TRBJ2-5, with unresolved D. Germline V CDR1 and CDR2: SGHDN, FVKESK. CDR3 length equals 14 residues.

The V gene is TRBV14, the J gene TRBJ1-4; unclear D gene. V lost 0 bases, J lost 0 bases, and 8 bases lay in between. CDR1 and CDR2 from the germline V gene are SGHDN and FVKESK. CDR3 length: 16 amino acids. DNA for the CDR3: TGTGCCAGCAGCCAAGATTTAAGAACAACTAATGAAAAACTGTTTTTT. The encoded protein is CASSQDLRTTNEKLFF.

This clonotype turned up a few times. CDR3 amino acids: CASSPGTGKWTEAFF. In DNA, the CDR3 is TGTGCCAGCAGCCCCGGGACAGGGAAATGGACTGAAGCTTTCTTT. V is TRBV7-9 and J is TRBJ1-1; TRBD1 agrees at 9 bases. The CDR3 has 15 amino acids. Losses at the gene ends were 5 bases for V and 5 bases for J; bases not matched to a gene: 9. CDR1 is SEHNR, CDR2 FQNEAQ, per germline (reference sequence).

This clonotype appeared a few times. The chain carries TRBV5-1 and TRBJ2-4, with 9 bases identical to TRBD1. Unmatched junction bases numbered 8, after V lost 2 bases and J lost 2 bases. The germline gives CDR1 SGHRS, CDR2 YFSETQ. The CDR3 consists of 17 residues. The CDR3 region is CASSFGRDRVTKNIQYF. The CDR3 DNA reads TGCGCCAGCAGCTTCGGCCGGGACAGGGTCACCAAAAACATTCAGTACTTC. The variable domain in full, with the rest retrieved from reference TRBV5-1 and TRBJ2-4, is KAGVTQTPRYLIKTRGQQVTLSCSPISGHRSVSWYQQTPGQGLQFLFEYFSETQRNKGNFPGRFSGRQFSNSRSEMNVSTLELGDSALYLCASSFGRDRVTKNIQYFGAGTRLSVL.

The chain carries TRBV6-4 and TRBJ2-1; TRBD1 matches 10 bases. Germline loops: CDR1 MRHNA, CDR2 SNTAGT. The CDR3 is 15 residues long. V trimming: 7 bases; J trimming: 7 bases; junction bases outside the gene matches: 10. As DNA, the CDR3 is TGTGCCAGCAAAAGAAGCGGGACAGGGGTTAATGAGCAGTTCTTC. Translating gives CASKRSGTGVNEQFF.

The table lists this clonotype with a few counts. This chain uses TRBV7-9 with TRBJ2-7, with a tentative D call TRBD2 (5 bases). This CDR3 spans 14 amino acids. Germline V gene lookup returns CDR1 SEHNR and CDR2 FQNEAQ (reference sequence). V lost 1 base, J lost 4 bases, and 11 bases lay in between. CDR3 in DNA: TGTGCCAGCAGCTTAGGGCGAGGGCTGTACGAGCAGTACTTC. Translating it yields CASSLGRGLYEQYF.

The sample holds a few counts of this clonotype. The chain joins TRBV28 to TRBJ2-1, with D tentatively TRBD2 (7 bases). CDR1 and CDR2 from the germline V gene are MDHEN and SYDVKM. This CDR3 spans 15 amino acids. V was cut by 6 bases and J by 7 bases, with 19 bases left in between. CDR3 nucleotide sequence: TGTGCCAGCAGCTTCGCGGGGGCACACAGGAATGAGCAGTTCTTC. Translating it yields CASSFAGAHRNEQFF.

In its sample, this clonotype was seen many times. The chain couples TRBV29-1 to TRBJ2-3; 7 nucleotides line up with TRBD1. CDR1 is SQVTM and CDR2 is ANQGSEA in the germline V gene. This CDR3 spans 14 amino acids. The V segment lost 1 base and the J segment 1 base; nucleotides outside the gene matches: 2. CDR3 in DNA: TGCAGCGTTGAAGTTACAGGGGGCACAGATACGCAGTATTTT. It translates to CSVEVTGGTDTQYF.

This clonotype was detected a few times. V and J are TRBV20-1 and TRBJ2-7; D is perhaps TRBD1 (6 bases). In germline, CDR1 is DFQATT, CDR2 SNEGSKA (reference sequence). V was pared by 6 bases and J by 4 bases, with 19 bases between. This CDR3 is built from 14 residues. The CDR3 protein is CSAQGQPRAYEQYF. CDR3 DNA: TGCAGTGCCCAAGGACAGCCAAGGGCATACGAGCAGTACTTC.

This clonotype was detected a few times. The V gene is TRBV12-3 or TRBV12-4, the J gene TRBJ2-1; D is unresolved. The CDR3 has 14 residues. Trimming cost V 1 base and J 4 bases, with 8 bases left between them. CDR3 sequence reads: CASSLDEGYNEQFF. DNA for the CDR3: TGTGCCAGCAGTTTAGATGAAGGGTACAATGAGCAGTTCTTC.

This clonotype appeared a few times. V usage is TRBV7-2 and J usage is TRBJ2-3, with 8 bases matching TRBD1. Germline assignment: CDR1 SGHTA and CDR2 FQGNSA. After removal of 3 bases from V and 2 bases from J, the junction contained 4 bases not matched to a gene. The CDR3 runs 15 residues. This chain's CDR3 is CASSFDRGNTDTQYF. CDR3 in DNA: TGTGCCAGCAGCTTCGACAGGGGAAACACAGATACGCAGTATTTT.

This clonotype was counted a few times. The J gene is TRBJ2-3, the V gene TRBV7-2; 16 positions match TRBD2. Germline assignment: CDR1 SGHTA and CDR2 FQGNSA. The CDR3 sequence is 20 residues long. V was pared by 0 bases and J by 5 bases, with 11 bases of the junction left unmatched. CDR3 in DNA: TGTGCCAGCAGCTTAGCGCCGGGACTAGCGGGGGGGCTCGTAAGAGATACGCAGTATTTT. It is translated as CASSLAPGLAGGLVRDTQYF. Filled out from reference TRBV7-2 and TRBJ2-3, the complete variable domain reads GAGVSQSPSNKVTEKGKDVELRCDPISGHTALYWYRQSLGQGLEFLIYFQGNSAPDKSGLPSDRFSAERTGGSVSTLTIQRTQQEDSAVYLCASSLAPGLAGGLVRDTQYFGPGTRLTVL.

The chain uses TRBV20-1 and TRBJ2-3, with TRBD2 matching over 14 bases. The CDR3 spans 18 residues. Germline loops: CDR1 DFQATT, CDR2 SNEGSKA (reference sequence). The V gene end was trimmed by 2 bases and the J gene end by 5 bases; junction bases not matched to a gene: 12. For the CDR3, the DNA is TGCAGTGCTAGAAAGTTTGGGACTAGCGGGAGAAGTGGAGATACGCAGTATTTT. Translating gives CSARKFGTSGRSGDTQYF.

This clonotype occurred a few times. V is TRBV7-2 and J is TRBJ2-4, with 8 positions matching TRBD1. The CDR3 is made up of 15 amino acids. The V gene end was trimmed by 3 bases and the J gene end by 8 bases; junction bases not matched to a gene: 9. Looked up from germline, CDR1 is SGHTA and CDR2 is FQGNSA. The CDR3 sequence is CASSFAGQGKDIQYF. Written as DNA, the CDR3 is TGTGCCAGCAGCTTCGCCGGACAGGGAAAAGACATTCAGTACTTC.

V and J are TRBV12-3 or TRBV12-4 and TRBJ2-2; D possibly uses TRBD1 or TRBD2 (5 bases each). V was cut by 3 bases and J by 1 base, with 9 bases left in between. This CDR3 is 15 amino acids long. CDR3 in amino acids: CASSFGTQNTGELFF. Here the CDR3 DNA reads TGTGCCAGCAGTTTCGGGACCCAGAACACCGGGGAGCTGTTTTTT.

This sequence joins TRBV3-1 and TRBJ2-2, with D perhaps matching TRBD2 (5 bases). The CDR3 totals 14 residues. The V end was cut by 0 bases, the J end by 5 bases, with 7 bases between. The germline CDR1 and CDR2 sequences are LGHDT and YNNKEL (reference sequence). This chain's CDR3 is CASSQELVTGELFF. The DNA of the CDR3 is TGTGCCAGCAGCCAAGAACTAGTAACCGGGGAGCTGTTTTTT.